This T cell receptor beta chain was identified in a study of blood T cell repertoires in COVID-19 (dated by TCRdb to the early 2020s). For context, the study as a whole: Collaborator samples came from the United States, Italy and Spain and covered acute and convalescent phases of COVID-19. A de-identified subject ID, COVID-19 status, age in years and sex were almost always included in the sample metadata. The repertoires were made available in a free public database intended to serve as a resource for research on the immune response to SARS-CoV-2. Samples came from the ongoing ImmuneRACE study (first 160 participants) plus 1,254 subjects from 6 global collaborators. The prospective study material was composed of cDNA or gDNA derived from T cells, B-cell-depleted T cells, or PBMCs. Where available, HLA class I and class II types were obtained from metadata supplied by the sample provider rather than from assay-based typing. Deeply sampled blood TCRbeta repertoires from subjects exposed to, actively infected with, or recovered from COVID-19 were included in the dataset.

Study-wide conclusions, independent of this receptor: The amount of clinical and demographic metadata varied by source and participant and was provided uncurated.

Concerning this clone itself: Its antigen is still unknown. The sample holds no much larger clone one base away, and base qualities are not on file.

V lost 4 bases and J lost 3 bases, and the count of bases not matched to a germline gene is 0. Its CDR3 holds 13 amino acids, cysteine through phenylalanine. Only the CDR3 portion is preserved as DNA: 39 bases, with reading frame beginning at the first base. CDR1 is given as SGHDT and CDR2 as YYEEEE, both from the germline V gene. TCRbeta CDR3 regions were amplified from genomic DNA using the immunoSEQ Assay, a bias-controlled multiplex PCR. Processing in the source paper ran as follows. Within the assay, amplification of reference gene primers was used to estimate how many nucleated cells each sample contained. To quantify the absolute abundance of each unique TCRbeta CDR3 rearrangement, sequence reads were collapsed and filtered. For each sample, productive Simpson clonality was calculated as the square root of Simpson's diversity index across productive rearrangements. Not all clones reach the TCRdb copy of this immuneACCESS table, which keeps in-frame sequences only. Checked studies attribute under half of the gap to unresolved V genes and leave the rest unexplained. V, J and clone size reflect that table, while D and trimming were determined from the DNA. This sample gives approximately 190,000 clones in total; over 75% of them show up just once. In total, the top ten clones hold about 6% of the sample.

Each collaborating institution followed its own protocols to collect whole blood in K2EDTA tubes. Collaborator samples were shipped for TCRbeta analysis as frozen whole blood, isolated PBMCs, or DNA extracted from either sample type. The clonotype was recovered from an elderly man with acute or convalescent COVID-19. Rearrangement joined TRBV5-6 to TRBJ1-4; TRBD1 fits 7 bases in the junction. The sample taken for sequencing was peripheral blood. The sequenced DNA is TGTGCCAGCAGCCAGGGGGCTAATGAAAAACTGTTTTTT. Its coded protein is CASSQGANEKLFF.